The rows below give T cell receptor beta chains drawn from one sample of a study of blood T cell repertoires in COVID-19. Profiled with immunoSEQ multiplex PCR; TCRdb holds only in-frame clones, not every one. The repertoire holds about 240,000 clones, with just under 85% as singletons. Source material: peripheral blood. The receptors come from a woman of 80 years or more with acute or convalescent COVID-19. CDR3s include the opening cysteine and the closing phenylalanine or tryptophan. The D gene is left open where the match is weak. Only part of the rows carry a size: once, few, many, or a class if the clone is expanded.

j_gene | abundance | d_gene | v_gene | CDR3nt | CDR3aa
TRBJ2-5 | NA | NA | TRBV2 | TGTGCCAGCATGCCGAATCCGGGGTTCCAAGAGACCCAGTACTTC | CASMPNPGFQETQYF
TRBJ2-5 | NA | TRBD2 | TRBV27 | TGTGCCAGCAGTTTTTTAGCGGGGGGGCCGGTAGAGACCCAGTACTTC | CASSFLAGGPVETQYF
TRBJ1-5 | NA | NA | TRBV30 | TGTGCCTGGGGACAGACAAATAGCAATCAGCCCCAGCATTTT | CAWGQTNSNQPQHF
TRBJ2-5 | NA | TRBD2 | TRBV10-3 | TGTGCCACCGGGGGGGGGATGGGTGAGACCCAGTACTTC | CATGGGMGETQYF
TRBJ1-2 | NA | TRBD1 | TRBV30 | TGTGCCTGGATGGGGGACAGGGGCGACTATGGCTACACCTTC | CAWMGDRGDYGYTF
TRBJ2-7 | few | TRBD1 | TRBV28 | TGTGCCAGCAGCAAAAGACAGGGTGGGTGGGTGGCCTACGAGCAGTACTTC | CASSKRQGGWVAYEQYF
TRBJ1-2 | few | NA | TRBV24-1 | TGTGCCACCAGTGATTCGAGGGGCTACACCTTC | CATSDSRGYTF
TRBJ2-2 | NA | NA | TRBV5-4 | TGTGCCAGCAGCGGCGGGACAGTTGAAGGAACCGGGGAGCTGTTTTTT | CASSGGTVEGTGELFF
TRBJ1-1 | NA | NA | TRBV28 | TGTGCCAGCAGTTTAGCGGGGAGGACTGAAGCTTTCTTT | CASSLAGRTEAFF
TRBJ1-4 | NA | NA | TRBV2 | TGTGCCAGCAGTGAAGCAAAAGTAACACAGGGCCTCACCGAAAAACTGTTTTTT | CASSEAKVTQGLTEKLFF
TRBJ2-2 | NA | TRBD1 | TRBV7-6 | TGTGCCAGCAGCTCCCCGACAGGGGGGAACACCGGGGAGCTGTTTTTT | CASSSPTGGNTGELFF
TRBJ1-3 | NA | NA | TRBV5-1 | TGCGCCAGCAGCTATGGAGTCGTACAGGCCTCTGGAAACACCATATATTTT | CASSYGVVQASGNTIYF
TRBJ2-6 | NA | TRBD1 | TRBV11-2 | TGTGCCAGCAGCTTAGGAACAGGGGGCGGGGGCTCTGGGGCCAACGTCCTGACTTTC | CASSLGTGGGGSGANVLTF
TRBJ1-1 | NA | TRBD1 | TRBV28 | TGTGCCAGCAGTGAACAGGGGTTGATCACTGAAGCTTTCTTT | CASSEQGLITEAFF
TRBJ2-7 | NA | NA | TRBV16 | TGTGCCAGCAGCCAAGGGGCACGCTACGAGCAGTACTTC | CASSQGARYEQYF
TRBJ2-1 | NA | NA | TRBV5-5 | TGTGCCAGCAGCTTGGCCCCTCGCTCCTACAATGAGCAGTTCTTC | CASSLAPRSYNEQFF
TRBJ2-3 | NA | TRBD1 | TRBV5-1 | TGCGCCAGCAGCCCGGGGACAGGGGGGCCAGATACGCAGTATTTT | CASSPGTGGPDTQYF
TRBJ1-2 | NA | NA | TRBV5-1 | TGCGCCAGCAGCTTGGACAGCCCCTATGGCTACACCTTC | CASSLDSPYGYTF
TRBJ2-3 | NA | NA | TRBV7-3 | TGTGCCAGCAGCCTTAGCGGATACGAAGATACGCAGTATTTT | CASSLSGYEDTQYF
TRBJ1-6 | NA | NA | TRBV2 | TGTGCCAGCAAGACAGGCAAAGGGAATTCACCCCTCCACTTT | CASKTGKGNSPLHF
TRBJ1-2 | NA | NA | TRBV5-4 | TGTGCCAGCAGCCCCGACAGCTATGGCTACACCTTC | CASSPDSYGYTF
TRBJ1-1 | few | NA | TRBV7-9 | TGTGCCAGCAGCTCCTTCCGGGGGGCCACTGAAGCTTTCTTT | CASSSFRGATEAFF
TRBJ2-5 | NA | NA | TRBV5-4 | TGTGCCAGCAGCATAAACCAAGAGACCCAGTACTTC | CASSINQETQYF
TRBJ2-2 | NA | TRBD2 | TRBV7-9 | TGTGCCAGCAGCTTAGCGGGGGGGATCACCGGGGAGCTGTTTTTT | CASSLAGGITGELFF
TRBJ1-2 | NA | TRBD1 | TRBV5-1 | TGCGCCAGCAGCTCCTCCCAGGGGGCGGCTGGCTACACCTTC | CASSSSQGAAGYTF
TRBJ1-5 | NA | TRBD1 | TRBV5-6 | TGTGCCAGCAGCTCTTGGGGGACAGGGGGCATGGGCAATCAGCCCCAGCATTTT | CASSSWGTGGMGNQPQHF
TRBJ1-5 | NA | NA | TRBV7-2 | TGTGCCAGCAGCACCGGGTCTTTTCAGCCCCAGCATTTT | CASSTGSFQPQHF
TRBJ1-5 | NA | NA | TRBV7-7 | TGTGCTAGCAGTTTGGGGGGGAAGGCAAGCAATCAGCCCCAGCATTTT | CASSLGGKASNQPQHF
TRBJ1-5 | NA | TRBD1 | TRBV4-1 | TGCGCCAGCAGCCAAGGACAGGGGGAACATCAGCCCCAGCATTTT | CASSQGQGEHQPQHF
TRBJ2-5 | NA | TRBD2 | TRBV3-1/TRBV3-2 | TGTGCCAGCAGCCAAGAAAGTCTAGCGGGGGTCAAGACCCAGTACTTC | CASSQESLAGVKTQYF
TRBJ1-2 | NA | NA | TRBV28 | TGTGCCAGCAGTTTGCGCAGGGGAAGGAACTATGGCTACACCTTC | CASSLRRGRNYGYTF
TRBJ1-5 | few | NA | TRBV3-1/TRBV3-2 | TGTGCCAGCAGCCAAGATCTATCCGTGCCTGGGCCCAATCAGCCCCAGCATTTT | CASSQDLSVPGPNQPQHF
TRBJ1-5 | NA | TRBD1 | TRBV28 | TGTGCCAGCAGTGAGACAGGGAGGCGAAATCAGCCCCAGCATTTT | CASSETGRRNQPQHF
TRBJ2-7 | NA | TRBD2 | TRBV11-2 | TGTGCCAGCAGCCCCTTGACTAGCCTATACGAGCAGTACTTC | CASSPLTSLYEQYF
TRBJ1-5 | NA | NA | TRBV6-6 | TGTGCCAGCAGTTCACCGGTTGGCAATCAGCCCCAGCATTTT | CASSSPVGNQPQHF
TRBJ1-4 | few | TRBD1 | TRBV28 | TGTGCCAGCAGTTCCCAAAAGACAGGGGAAGAAAAACTGTTTTTT | CASSSQKTGEEKLFF
TRBJ1-1 | NA | NA | TRBV2 | TGTGCCAGCAGTACAGGGTTGGACACTGAAGCTTTCTTT | CASSTGLDTEAFF
TRBJ2-1 | NA | NA | TRBV27 | TGTGCCAGCAGTTTTAGCGAGCAGTTCTTC | CASSFSEQFF
TRBJ2-5 | NA | TRBD1 | TRBV30 | TGTGCCTGGAGTGAGCGCAGGGGACAGGGGGCCGGAGAGACCCAGTACTTC | CAWSERRGQGAGETQYF
TRBJ1-1 | once | NA | TRBV7-9 | TGTGCCAGCAGCCGGGGAGAGAACACTGAAGCTTTCTTT | CASSRGENTEAFF
TRBJ2-1 | NA | NA | TRBV27 | TGTGCCAGCAAAGACAGACCCCTTGTCTATGAGCAGTTCTTC | CASKDRPLVYEQFF